The 32 T cell receptor beta chains in this list originate from one sample, sequenced in a study of T cell responses to AZD1222 COVID-19 vaccine (dated by TCRdb to about 2021). The protocol used for the library was the immunoSEQ multiplex PCR assay. TCRdb carries this immuneACCESS record with in-frame sequences only. Its versions omit some clonotypes, under half of them owing to an unresolved V gene in the studies checked, with the rest unexplained. This sample comprises 120,000 or so clones, over 80% of them detected only once. The ten largest account for approximately 1.1% of the sample. The intended sense of this specimen's time point label: baseline before first vaccination. The material was peripheral blood, obtained on day 0 of AZD1222 vaccination. The receptors here all came from an adult in good health.

V usage is TRBV7-2 and J usage is TRBJ2-1, with D perhaps matching TRBD1 or TRBD2 (6 bases each). Germline-derived CDR1 and CDR2 are SGHTA and FQGNSA. V dropped 5 bases and J dropped 11 bases, with 16 bases sitting between them. The CDR3 has 13 amino acids. This CDR3 is CASSGDTGRKQFF. Written as DNA, the CDR3 is TGTGCCAGCAGCGGGGACACAGGGAGGAAGCAGTTCTTC.

This rearrangement joins TRBV19 to TRBJ1-2; D call uncertain. The CDR3 is 16 residues long. Germline CDR1 and CDR2: LNHDA and SQIVND (reference sequence). V lost 6 bases to trimming and J lost 2 bases, with 19 bases between them. In DNA, the CDR3 is TGTGCCAGTAGAGATCTCGCGGCAGGACCAAACTATGGCTACACCTTC. It encodes CASRDLAAGPNYGYTF.

This chain joins TRBV28 and TRBJ1-5; the D is unclear. The CDR3 has 16 amino acids. Germline values: CDR1 MDHEN, CDR2 SYDVKM. The germline V and J ends were trimmed by 5 bases and 1 base, with 15 bases remaining between them. CDR3 sequence reads: CASSLITLSSNQPQHF. The CDR3 coding sequence is TGTGCCAGCAGTCTTATAACACTGAGCAGCAATCAGCCCCAGCATTTT.

V usage is TRBV30 and J usage is TRBJ1-6, with 10 bases lining up with TRBD1. The V segment lost 2 bases and the J segment 8 bases; nucleotides outside the gene matches: 9. The CDR3 covers 16 residues. Germline V gene lookup returns CDR1 GTSNPN and CDR2 SVGIG (reference sequence). The CDR3 protein is CAWSHTRQGAHSPLHF. DNA of the CDR3: TGTGCCTGGAGTCATACCCGACAGGGGGCGCATTCACCCCTCCACTTT.

The chain is built from TRBV18 and TRBJ2-3, with 7 bases identical to TRBD1. The germline gives CDR1 KGHSH, CDR2 LQKENI. V lost 4 bases and J lost 0; bases outside the gene matches: 16. The CDR3 runs 19 residues. The DNA for the CDR3 is TGTGCCAGCTCACAATCCCAGATCCAGGGGGTGTCTAGCACAGATACGCAGTATTTT. Translating gives CASSQSQIQGVSSTDTQYF.

V usage is TRBV3-1 (or the pseudogene TRBV3-2) and J usage is TRBJ2-5, with 15 bases matching TRBD2. The CDR3 runs 15 residues. Trimming at V came to 4 bases and at J to 6 bases, leaving 3 bases not matched to a gene. CDR1 is LGHDT, CDR2 YNNKEL, per germline (reference sequence). The CDR3: CASSPGLAGGKTQYF. The CDR3 coding sequence is TGTGCCAGCAGCCCGGGACTAGCGGGAGGAAAGACCCAGTACTTC.

The sample holds one count of this clone. This chain links TRBV29-1 with TRBJ2-1, with TRBD2 identical over 10 bases. V lost 3 bases and J lost 7; bases outside the gene matches: 6. This CDR3 has 14 amino acids. Germline assignment: CDR1 SQVTM and CDR2 ANQGSEA. The DNA of the CDR3 is TGCAGCGTTGATACTAGCGGGATGGGGAATGAGCAGTTCTTC. Its protein product is CSVDTSGMGNEQFF.

Here the CDR3 reads CASSAQDRALQYF. The CDR3 nucleotides are TGTGCCAGCAGCGCCCAGGATAGGGCCTTGCAGTATTTT. The genes are TRBV9 and TRBJ2-3; D not resolved. This CDR3 spans 13 amino acids. CDR1 SGDLS and CDR2 YYNGEE come from the germline V gene. V was shortened by 3 bases and J by 11 bases, with 16 bases between the two germline ends.

This clone came up once. V and J are TRBV7-9 and TRBJ1-1; 8 nucleotides agree with TRBD1. There are 15 residues in the CDR3. Looked up from germline, CDR1 is SEHNR and CDR2 is FQNEAQ (reference sequence). The V gene end was trimmed by 5 bases and the J gene end by 0 bases; junction bases not matched to a gene: 5. CDR3: CASSPRTGMNTEAFF. The CDR3 coding sequence is TGTGCCAGCAGCCCTCGGACAGGGATGAACACTGAAGCTTTCTTT.

On this clone: The junction differs from germline at one of its ends, possibly a read error. This chain connects TRBV4-1 to TRBJ2-3; TRBD2 is a possible D gene (5 bases). The length of the CDR3 is 16 residues. CDR1 and CDR2 (germline): MGHRA, YSYEKL. The CDR3 bases are TGCGCCAGCAGCCAAGGCTTCCCGGCGGGCACGGATACGCAGTATTTT. It codes for CASSQGFPAGTDTQYF.

This clone was picked up a small number of times. V usage is TRBV29-1 and J usage is TRBJ2-1; 8 nucleotides align to TRBD2. The junction had 2 bases not matched to a gene; V was cut back by 2 bases and J by 5 bases. The CDR3 runs to 13 residues. Germline loops: CDR1 SQVTM, CDR2 ANQGSEA. CDR3 sequence (DNA): TGCAGCGTTGAAAGAGCGGGGGACAATGAGCAGTTCTTC. Its translation is CSVERAGDNEQFF.

The chain carries TRBV6-5 and TRBJ2-7; possibly TRBD2 for D (7 bases). The CDR3 spans 13 residues. The germline CDR1 and CDR2 sequences are MNHEY and SVGAGI. V shed 7 bases and J shed 2 bases, with 12 bases lying between them. The chain's CDR3 is CASTPGGPYEQYF. In nucleotides, the CDR3 is TGTGCCAGCACTCCGGGGGGCCCCTACGAGCAGTACTTC.

The chain is built from TRBV29-1 and TRBJ2-5; D gene ambiguous. CDR3 length equals 12 residues. Trimming took 3 bases from V and 1 from J, leaving 6 bases between them. CDR1 and CDR2 from the germline V gene are SQVTM and ANQGSEA. The CDR3 reads CSVEASQETQYF. The CDR3, as DNA: TGCAGCGTTGAGGCTAGCCAAGAGACCCAGTACTTC.

V gene TRBV5-1 combines with J gene TRBJ1-2; 11 nucleotides align to TRBD1. The CDR3 totals 15 residues. Trimming removed 4 bases from V and 4 bases from J; junction bases left unmatched: 6. Germline V CDR1 and CDR2: SGHRS, YFSETQ. The CDR3 sequence is CASSETGTGGYGYTF. The CDR3 DNA follows: TGCGCCAGCAGCGAGACCGGGACAGGGGGCTATGGCTACACCTTC.

CDR3 protein: CASSITQGSYNEQFF. In DNA form, the CDR3 reads TGTGCCAGCAGCATTACCCAGGGTTCCTACAATGAGCAGTTCTTC. The rearrangement joins TRBV7-8 to TRBJ2-1; a possible D gene is TRBD1 (5 bases). The germline CDR1 and CDR2 sequences are SGHVS and FQNEAQ. Trimming pared 5 bases from V and 1 base from J, leaving 12 bases between. The CDR3 contains 15 residues.

The V and J genes are TRBV5-1 and TRBJ2-7; D is undetermined. Between the trimmed V and J ends, which lost 4 bases and 2 bases, there was a span of 7 bases. The CDR3 covers 12 residues. CDR1 and CDR2 from the germline V gene are SGHRS and YFSETQ. The CDR3 DNA reads TGCGCCAGCAGCGCCCAACCCTACGAGCAGTACTTC. Protein sequence: CASSAQPYEQYF.

This clone was observed a handful of times. The chain uses TRBV9 and TRBJ2-1; TRBD2 is a possible D gene (6 bases). CDR3 size: 15 residues. Germline loops: CDR1 SGDLS, CDR2 YYNGEE. Trimming removed 4 bases from V and 3 bases from J, with 14 bases in between. For the CDR3, the DNA is TGTGCCAGCAGCCGCGATGGGGGAGGCTACAATGAGCAGTTCTTC. Translating it yields CASSRDGGGYNEQFF.

The V gene is TRBV6-2 or TRBV6-3, the J gene TRBJ1-6; 8 bases line up with TRBD1. V lost 6 bases, J lost 7 bases, and 5 bases stayed unmatched. Germline V gene sequence: CDR1 MNHEY, CDR2 SVGEGT. This CDR3 comprises 14 residues. The DNA of the CDR3 is TGTGCCAGCAGCCTTTGGACAGGGAATTCACCCCTCCACTTT. Translating it yields CASSLWTGNSPLHF.

The chain has TRBV23-1 and TRBJ1-2; maybe TRBD1 (5 bases). TRBV23-1 is an ORF, with its function uncertain. The CDR3 sequence is 11 residues long. V lost 3 bases and J 7 bases, leaving 6 bases between the germline ends. CDR3 sequence reads: CASSHGGGYTF. DNA for the CDR3: TGCGCCAGCAGTCACGGGGGTGGCTACACCTTC.

V usage is TRBV30 and J usage is TRBJ2-1; 11 bases agree with TRBD1. This CDR3 has 17 residues. The germline V gene has CDR1 GTSNPN and CDR2 SVGIG (reference sequence). Trimming at V came to 4 bases and at J to 3 bases, leaving 11 bases not matched to a gene. The CDR3 spells CAWIPGTGGYFYNEQFF. The CDR3, as DNA: TGTGCCTGGATTCCCGGGACAGGGGGGTACTTCTACAATGAGCAGTTCTTC.

Details on this clone: The same CDR3 can be traced to other DNA sequences in this sample. The chain joins TRBV18 to TRBJ1-1; D remains ambiguous. Germline V gives CDR1 KGHSH, CDR2 LQKENI. The ends were cut back, 1 base at V and 3 bases at J, with 3 bases in the middle. The CDR3 consists of 12 residues. CDR3 amino acids: CASSPRDTEAFF. In nucleotides, the CDR3 is TGTGCCAGCTCACCACGGGACACTGAAGCTTTCTTT.

The chain carries TRBV20-1 and TRBJ2-2; D possibly corresponds to TRBD1 (6 bases). V gave up 3 bases and J gave up 0 bases, with 11 bases separating them. Looked up from germline, CDR1 is DFQATT and CDR2 is SNEGSKA (reference sequence). The CDR3 is 15 residues long. The CDR3 sequence: CSASLGQTNTGELFF. The CDR3, as DNA: TGCAGTGCTAGTTTGGGACAAACGAACACCGGGGAGCTGTTTTTT.

This chain links TRBV10-3 with TRBJ1-5; D is unresolved. CDR1 is ENHRY, CDR2 SYGVKD, per germline. There are 13 residues in the CDR3. V lost 6 bases and J lost 5, with 11 bases in between. CDR3 sequence (DNA): TGTGCCATCAGGGCCCGGTTTGATCAGCCCCAGCATTTT. This gives the protein CAIRARFDQPQHF.

This clone was detected once. V gene TRBV9 combines with J gene TRBJ2-7, with a possible D match to TRBD1 (7 bases). The germline V gene encodes CDR1 SGDLS and CDR2 YYNGEE. Trimming took off 4 bases at V and 3 bases at J, with 20 bases between the two ends. The CDR3 sequence is 16 residues long. CDR3 nucleotide sequence: TGTGCCAGCAGCCCAAAGAACAGGGGAGGTCTCTACGAGCAGTACTTC. Amino acid sequence: CASSPKNRGGLYEQYF.

V gene TRBV19 combines with J gene TRBJ1-3; a weak D match, TRBD1 (6 bases). The CDR3 loop spans 17 amino acids. Looked up from germline, CDR1 is LNHDA and CDR2 is SQIVND (reference sequence). The germline V and J ends were trimmed by 5 bases and 1 base, with 18 bases remaining between them. The CDR3, as DNA: TGTGCCAGTAGTGCTTATGACAGGCTCCGATCTGGAAACACCATATATTTT. Its translation is CASSAYDRLRSGNTIYF.

The J gene is TRBJ2-4, the V gene TRBV5-1; 8 positions match TRBD1. CDR3 length: 14 residues. J was trimmed by 10 bases and V by 0 bases; bases with no gene match: 6. The germline V gene encodes CDR1 SGHRS and CDR2 YFSETQ. The CDR3 region is CASSLEGQDTIQYF. As DNA, the CDR3 is TGCGCCAGCAGCTTGGAGGGACAGGATACAATTCAGTACTTC.

The chain is built from TRBV24-1 and TRBJ1-2; TRBD1 matches at 7 bases. V gave up 3 bases and J gave up 3 bases; unmatched junction bases: 6. The CDR3 has 15 residues. Germline V gives CDR1 KGHDR, CDR2 SFDVKD. This chain's CDR3 is CATSDPDRVDYGYTF. CDR3 DNA sequence: TGTGCCACCAGTGATCCCGACAGGGTCGACTATGGCTACACCTTC.

The chain recombines TRBV12-2 with TRBJ2-7; whether TRBD1, the table's D call, matches the DNA was not checked. TRBV12-2 is classified as a pseudogene. This CDR3 has 14 residues. CDR3 DNA sequence: TGTGTCCAGGGGCGGGTAGTAACCTCCTACGAGCAGTACTTC. It specifies CVQGRVVTSYEQYF.

This chain joins TRBV28 and TRBJ1-6; D uncertain. V lost 1 base and J 1 base, leaving 17 bases between the germline ends. Germline V gives CDR1 MDHEN, CDR2 SYDVKM. The length of the CDR3 is 19 residues. CDR3 residues: CASSLFSWWKKSYNSPLHF. In DNA form, the CDR3 reads TGTGCCAGCAGTTTATTCTCCTGGTGGAAGAAGTCCTATAATTCACCCCTCCACTTT. The full variable domain, completed using reference TRBV28 and TRBJ1-6, is DVKVTQSSRYLVKRTGEKVFLECVQDMDHENMFWYRQDPGLGLRLIYFSYDVKMKEKGDIPEGYSVSREKKERFSLILESASTNQTSMYLCASSLFSWWKKSYNSPLHFGNGTRLTVT.

This chain joins TRBV18 and TRBJ1-3; 10 bases align to TRBD1. The germline CDR1 and CDR2 sequences are KGHSH and LQKENI. The CDR3 runs to 16 residues. V gave up 3 bases and J gave up 4 bases; unmatched junction bases: 6. CDR3 in amino acids: CASSPRTGGNGNTIYF. CDR3 DNA sequence: TGTGCCAGCTCACCCCGGACAGGGGGGAACGGAAACACCATATATTTT.

V usage is TRBV24-1 and J usage is TRBJ2-2; D is undetermined. Germline V gene lookup returns CDR1 KGHDR and CDR2 SFDVKD. V was cut by 2 bases and J by 4 bases, with 7 bases left in between. This CDR3 has 14 amino acids. The CDR3 DNA sequence: TGTGCCACCAGTGATTCTGACACCACCGGGGAGCTGTTTTTT. Translated: CATSDSDTTGELFF.

V is TRBV10-3 and J is TRBJ1-2, with TRBD1 as a possible D gene (6 bases). Germline V gene data show CDR1 as ENHRY and CDR2 as SYGVKD. V gave up 6 bases and J gave up 4 bases, with 12 bases separating them. The CDR3 is 13 residues long. The CDR3 loop is CAIRIDRTYGYTF. The CDR3, as DNA: TGTGCCATCAGGATCGACAGGACCTATGGCTACACCTTC.